These T cell receptor beta chains were read from a single sample in a study of blood T cell repertoires in COVID-19. Using immunoSEQ multiplex PCR, the repertoire was profiled, and TCRdb retains in-frame clones only, with some absent. The profile shows a few hundred thousand clones, about 80% of them singletons. Sequencing was done on a sample of PBMCs or T cells enriched from blood (not recorded which). The receptors shown here come from a man aged 50-60 years who had recovered from COVID-19. Both conserved end residues are part of each CDR3. The D gene is left open where the match is weak. The listing skips clone size in some rows; elsewhere it reads once, few, many or a size class.

>17|.|TRBD2|TRBJ2-5|TRBV11-3
TGTGCCAGCAGCTTGAGCGGGAGGGCCAGTTGGCAAGAGACCCAGTACTTC
CASSLSGRASWQETQYF
>17|.|TRBD2|TRBJ2-7|TRBV7-6
TGTGCCAGCAGCACAGGACTAGCGGGAGCCCCCTCCTACGAGCAGTACTTC
CASSTGLAGAPSYEQYF
>14|once|.|TRBJ2-7|TRBV25-1
TGTGCCAGCAGTGAATCCAGGGATCTTGACGAGCAGTACTTC
CASSESRDLDEQYF
>16|.|.|TRBJ1-1|TRBV11-3
TGTGCCAGCAGCTCGTTTAAAGGGGATGGAAAGACTGAAGCTTTCTTT
CASSSFKGDGKTEAFF
>15|.|TRBD1|TRBJ1-5|TRBV7-8
TGTGCCAGCAGCGCGAGACAGGGTATCAATCAGCCCCAGCATTTT
CASSARQGINQPQHF
>14|.|.|TRBJ2-5|TRBV6-1
TGTGCCAGCAGTGAAGCCAGGGGCTGGGAGACCCAGTACTTC
CASSEARGWETQYF
>16|.|.|TRBJ1-5|TRBV11-2
TGTGCCAGCAGCCTCGGGGGTTGGGGTGGCAATCAGCCCCAGCATTTT
CASSLGGWGGNQPQHF
>16|once|.|TRBJ2-4|TRBV5-1
TGCGCCAGCAGCTTGGAAGGGGTGTTAGCCAAAAACATTCAGTACTTC
CASSLEGVLAKNIQYF
>15|.|.|TRBJ2-7|TRBV5-1
TGCGCCAGCAGCTTGGGACAGAGATCTTCCTACGAGCAGTACTTC
CASSLGQRSSYEQYF
>14|few|.|TRBJ2-2|TRBV4-2
TGTGCCAGCAGCCAAGAATCTTTTTCCGGGGAGCTGTTTTTT
CASSQESFSGELFF
>13|.|TRBD2|TRBJ2-5|TRBV10-3
TGTGCCATCAGTGAAGCTAGCGGACAGACCCAGTACTTC
CAISEASGQTQYF
>15|few|.|TRBJ2-5|TRBV11-1
TGTGCCAGCAGCCCCCTGGGCGACCCGAAAGAGACCCAGTACTTC
CASSPLGDPKETQYF
>15|.|.|TRBJ2-7|TRBV5-4
TGTGCCAGCAGCTTGAAGTCAATAGCGGACTACGAGCAGTACTTC
CASSLKSIADYEQYF
>14|.|.|TRBJ2-7|TRBV4-1
TGCGCCAGCAGCCAAGGGTATAGCAGCTACGAGCAGTACTTC
CASSQGYSSYEQYF